This is a list of T cell receptor beta chains from one sample in a study of cytomegalovirus exposure and HLA in healthy donors. TCRdb keeps only in-frame clones here, not all; method: immunoSEQ multiplex PCR. The sample consists of over 100,000 clones, nearly 80% of them appearing once. The sample comprised PBMCs. The receptors come from a woman aged 25 to 45 in good health and CMV-seropositive. The CDR3 runs from the conserved cysteine through the conserved F or W. The size of a clone is reported for some rows only, either as once, few or many, or as a class for expanded clones.

j_call clone_size cdr3_length v_call cdr3_aa
TRBJ2-1 NA 13 TRBV18 CASSRGGQNEQFF
TRBJ1-2 NA 13 TRBV4-2 CASSQEQGGGYTF
TRBJ1-2 NA 15 TRBV18 CASSLQGMRVGGYTF
TRBJ2-2 NA 16 TRBV5-1 CASSVRVDRGGGELFF
TRBJ2-5 NA 14 TRBV5-1 CASRAGLAEETQYF
TRBJ1-3 NA 15 TRBV19 CASSQGALSGNTIYF
TRBJ2-1 NA 19 TRBV4-3 CASSQEPGGRDRGYNEQFF
TRBJ2-4 NA 16 TRBV30 CAWSGGAFGAKNIQYF
TRBJ2-5 few 14 TRBV30 CAWSPRTGVGTQYF
NA NA 15 TRBV4-3 CASSQESWASYEQYF
TRBJ2-7 NA 16 TRBV7-9 CASSLAGAGGPEEQYF
TRBJ1-5 NA 14 TRBV7-6 CASSYTGYHQPQHF
TRBJ1-2 NA 14 TRBV4-2 CASSQDRGGGGYTF
TRBJ2-1 NA 13 TRBV5-4 CASSPGFSGEQFF
TRBJ2-5 NA 16 TRBV5-4 CASSLGVGGRVETQYF
TRBJ2-3 few 16 TRBV7-2 CASSHRTSGRGDTQYF
TRBJ2-3 NA 15 TRBV27 CASSLGAGATDTQYF
NA few 13 TRBV5-1 CASSSSGALEQYF
TRBJ1-2 NA 16 TRBV27 CASSLIAGGGGYGYTF
TRBJ2-1 NA 15 TRBV28 CASSPARDRGNEQFF
TRBJ2-3 NA 15 TRBV29-1 CSVGYRGRDTDTQYF
TRBJ2-1 NA 14 TRBV10-1 CASTYSGGRDEQFF
TRBJ1-5 NA 14 TRBV12-5 CASGLRTGYQPQHF
TRBJ2-1 NA 15 TRBV5-6 CASSPWNRGFNEQFF
TRBJ2-7 NA 15 TRBV4-2 CASSQDPLGWYEQYF
TRBJ1-5 NA 16 TRBV2 CASRGLGSVGNQPQHF
TRBJ1-1 NA 14 TRBV5-5 CASSRQAGDTEAFF
TRBJ1-6 NA 14 TRBV27 CASSLLGRDSPLHF
TRBJ1-1 few 14 TRBV2 CASRKGTMNTEAFF
TRBJ1-1 NA 14 TRBV4-3 CASSQDYIGTEAFF
TRBJ2-2 NA 15 TRBV7-9 CASSLTGVNTGELFF
TRBJ1-1 NA 14 TRBV19 CASNGRTGDTEAFF
TRBJ2-2 NA 15 TRBV6-5 CASHPRQGLTGELFF
TRBJ2-1 NA 14 TRBV10-3 CAISVVQGAGEQFF
TRBJ2-7 NA 14 TRBV7-9 CASQPAGASYEQYF
TRBJ2-1 NA 14 TRBV28 CASSRSGAYNEQFF
TRBJ2-1 NA 13 TRBV6-1 CASSEWRYEEQFF
TRBJ1-3 NA 16 TRBV7-6 CASSLAGAGSGNTIYF